Presented here are 25 T cell receptor beta chains from one specimen sequenced in a study of blood T cell repertoires in COVID-19. Sequenced by immunoSEQ multiplex PCR; TCRdb stores in-frame clones only, minus some. Of 350,000 to 450,000 clones in the sample, around 92% were seen once. Sequenced input: peripheral blood. Receptor source: a man aged 35 to 55 with acute or convalescent COVID-19.

This sequence joins TRBV3-1 (or the pseudogene TRBV3-2) and TRBJ1-1; D might be TRBD1 (6 bases). This CDR3 region has 13 residues. Germline assignment: CDR1 LGHDT and CDR2 YNNKEL (reference sequence). V gave up 4 bases and J gave up 4 bases, with 10 bases separating them. This CDR3 reads CASSPTGSTEAFF. In DNA, the CDR3 is TGTGCCAGCAGCCCTACAGGGAGCACTGAAGCTTTCTTT.

The rearrangement links TRBV6-2 or TRBV6-3 to TRBJ2-3, with D perhaps TRBD2 (6 bases). The CDR3 covers 17 residues. Looked up from germline, CDR1 is MNHEY and CDR2 is SVGEGT. The V end was cut by 2 bases, the J end by 6 bases, with 21 bases between. In DNA, the CDR3 is TGTGCCAGCAGTTACGGGGAGGCGACTAGTTGGGCGGATACGCAGTATTTT. This encodes CASSYGEATSWADTQYF.

This chain uses TRBV6-2 or TRBV6-3 with TRBJ1-2, with TRBD1 matching over 8 bases. Germline CDR1 and CDR2: MNHEY and SVGEGT. There are 14 residues in the CDR3. V lost 2 bases, J lost 7 bases, and 6 bases stayed unmatched. CDR3 protein: CASSYVGQGRGYTF. DNA of the CDR3: TGTGCCAGCAGTTACGTCGGACAGGGCCGTGGCTACACCTTC.

This rearrangement joins TRBV28 to TRBJ1-5; D remains unclear. Germline assignment: CDR1 MDHEN and CDR2 SYDVKM. V was trimmed by 3 bases and J by 4 bases, leaving 10 bases between them. The CDR3 is made up of 14 amino acids. Here the CDR3 reads CASSFAGPNQPQHF. CDR3 coding DNA: TGTGCCAGCAGTTTCGCAGGCCCAAATCAGCCCCAGCATTTT.

This chain connects TRBV5-6 to TRBJ2-7; a possible D gene is TRBD2 (5 bases). Trimming took 3 bases from V and 3 from J, leaving 22 bases between them. The CDR3 covers 17 residues. Germline-derived CDR1 and CDR2 are SGHDT and YYEEEE. CDR3 nucleotide sequence: TGTGCCAGCAGCTCCGGGCGGATAGGGAGTAGCCACTACGAGCAGTACTTC. Translating it yields CASSSGRIGSSHYEQYF.

The chain has TRBV6-2 or TRBV6-3 and TRBJ2-3; TRBD2 aligns across 11 bases. The CDR3 runs 13 residues. CDR1 MNHEY and CDR2 SVGEGT come from the germline V gene. With 5 bases clipped from V and 14 bases from J, the junction kept 9 bases outside the gene matches. The CDR3 sequence is CASSPTLAGGLYF. CDR3 in DNA: TGTGCCAGCAGTCCCACGTTAGCGGGGGGGCTGTATTTT.

The rearrangement uses TRBV10-3 and TRBJ1-5; the D is unclear. V lost 7 bases and J 4 bases, leaving 11 bases between the germline ends. In germline, CDR1 is ENHRY, CDR2 SYGVKD. The CDR3 extends over 13 amino acids. The CDR3 is CAIKRGENQPQHF. The CDR3 DNA follows: TGTGCCATCAAGCGCGGGGAAAATCAGCCCCAGCATTTT.

The chain uses TRBV7-3 and TRBJ1-2; D is unclear. CDR3 length equals 13 residues. The germline V gene encodes CDR1 SGHTA and CDR2 FQGTGA. V gave up 2 bases and J gave up 3 bases, with 7 bases separating them. The CDR3 DNA reads TGTGCCAGCAGCTTAGGGCGGGACTATGGCTACACCTTC. This codes for CASSLGRDYGYTF. The variable domain in full, completed from reference TRBV7-3 and TRBJ1-2, reads GAGVSQTPSNKVTEKGKYVELRCDPISGHTALYWYRQSLGQGPEFLIYFQGTGAADDSGLPNDRFFAVRPEGSVSTLKIQRTERGDSAVYLCASSLGRDYGYTFGSGTRLTVV.

The V call is TRBV28, the J call TRBJ2-1; 13 bases fit TRBD2. V shed 8 bases, J shed 5 bases, and the junction held 9 bases outside the gene matches. CDR1 MDHEN and CDR2 SYDVKM come from the germline V gene. The CDR3 length is 16 residues. CDR3 sequence reads: CASYPTGTSGDNEQFF. Written as DNA, the CDR3 is TGTGCCAGCTACCCAACGGGGACTAGCGGGGACAATGAGCAGTTCTTC.

The gene calls are TRBV24-1 and TRBJ1-6; 8 bases are shared with TRBD1. The length of the CDR3 is 16 residues. V shed 4 bases and J 7 bases; nucleotides not matched to a gene: 8. Germline V gene sequence: CDR1 KGHDR, CDR2 SFDVKD. CDR3 region: CATSEGTGGGNSPLHF. The DNA for the CDR3 is TGTGCCACCAGTGAGGGAACAGGGGGTGGGAATTCACCCCTCCACTTT.

The chain carries TRBV18 and TRBJ2-7; 7 nucleotides line up with TRBD1. Germline V CDR1 and CDR2: KGHSH, LQKENI. This CDR3 has 18 residues. The J segment lost 0 bases and the V segment lost 4 bases, leaving 15 bases of the junction unmatched. CDR3 sequence: CASSQGQSGSRGSYEQYF. Here the CDR3 DNA reads TGTGCCAGCTCACAGGGACAGTCAGGGTCAAGAGGCTCCTACGAGCAGTACTTC.

The chain has TRBV5-6 and TRBJ2-7; TRBD1 agrees at 7 bases. CDR3 length: 14 residues. Germline CDR1 is SGHDT and CDR2 is YYEEEE. Trimming took 6 bases from V and 0 from J; bases not matched to a gene: 6. The CDR3, as DNA: TGTGCCAGCACCAGACAGGGAAGCTCCTACGAGCAGTACTTC. Translating gives CASTRQGSSYEQYF.

V gene TRBV6-6 combines with J gene TRBJ1-2; 9 bases align to TRBD1. This CDR3 spans 15 amino acids. Germline-derived CDR1 and CDR2 are MNHNY and SVGAGI (reference sequence). Losses at the gene ends were 3 bases for V and 7 bases for J; bases not matched to a gene: 9. The CDR3 is CASSYPQGARGGYTF. The DNA for the CDR3 is TGTGCCAGCAGTTATCCACAGGGGGCCAGGGGTGGCTACACCTTC.

The gene calls are TRBV7-9 and TRBJ2-1; D is possibly TRBD2 (6 bases). There are 13 residues in the CDR3. Trimming stripped 5 bases from V and 7 bases from J, with 12 bases between. Germline V gene sequence: CDR1 SEHNR, CDR2 FQNEAQ (reference sequence). The CDR3: CASSRGLYNEQFF. CDR3 bases: TGTGCCAGCAGCCGCGGACTATATAATGAGCAGTTCTTC.

The chain combines TRBV4-1 with TRBJ2-5; possibly TRBD2 for D (5 bases). This CDR3 has 17 residues. The germline CDR1 and CDR2 sequences are MGHRA and YSYEKL. V gave up 0 bases and J gave up 0 bases, with 14 bases separating them. CDR3 DNA: TGCGCCAGCAGCCAAGAGAATGGGAGACCCTACCAAGAGACCCAGTACTTC. This translates into CASSQENGRPYQETQYF.

The rearrangement links TRBV7-3 to TRBJ2-1; TRBD2 agrees at 8 bases. V shed 5 bases, J shed 9 bases, and the junction held 12 bases outside the gene matches. Germline CDR1 is SGHTA and CDR2 is FQGTGA. This CDR3 has 15 amino acids. The CDR3 spells CASSPLVSGVGEQFF. In nucleotides, the CDR3 is TGTGCCAGCAGCCCTTTAGTTAGCGGGGTTGGTGAGCAGTTCTTC.

The rearrangement links TRBV7-9 to TRBJ1-1; D may be TRBD1 (6 bases). The CDR3 has 15 residues. V lost 3 bases and J 2 bases, leaving 13 bases between the germline ends. Germline V gives CDR1 SEHNR, CDR2 FQNEAQ (reference sequence). The CDR3 protein is CASSFSTGKNTEAFF. CDR3 nucleotides: TGTGCCAGCAGCTTCTCTACAGGGAAAAACACTGAAGCTTTCTTT.

The chain uses TRBV5-1 and TRBJ1-1; 8 bases are shared with TRBD1. V lost 4 bases, J lost 3 bases, and 8 bases stayed unmatched. The CDR3 length is 15 residues. Germline CDR1 and CDR2: SGHRS and YFSETQ. Here the CDR3 reads CASSHRTGRDTEAFF. DNA for the CDR3: TGCGCCAGCAGCCACCGGACAGGGCGGGACACTGAAGCTTTCTTT.

The chain combines TRBV5-6 with TRBJ2-4; D gene ambiguous. The CDR3 consists of 15 residues. Per germline, CDR1 SGHDT and CDR2 YYEEEE. Trimming shortened V by 4 bases and J by 6 bases, and 17 bases separated the two germline ends. CDR3 sequence (DNA): TGTGCCAGCAGCCCCGGTTGGAGTCCTGGAAACATTCAGTACTTC. Translating it yields CASSPGWSPGNIQYF.

Points on this clone: Additional DNA sequences in this sample encode the identical CDR3. The rearrangement links TRBV9 to TRBJ1-3, with D hard to call. The CDR3 totals 15 residues. CDR1 is SGDLS and CDR2 is YYNGEE in the germline V gene. Trimming took 0 bases from V and 0 from J, leaving 7 bases between them. CDR3 loop: CASSVGGSSGNTIYF. For the CDR3, the DNA is TGTGCCAGCAGCGTAGGTGGTAGCTCTGGAAACACCATATATTTT.

The chain employs TRBV3-1 (or the pseudogene TRBV3-2) and TRBJ2-7; 8 bases agree with TRBD2. Germline CDR1 reads LGHDT; CDR2 reads YNNKEL (reference sequence). V was clipped by 1 base and J by 5 bases; unmatched bases: 7. The CDR3 consists of 15 residues. This chain's CDR3 is CASSQVAGSLDEQYF. The CDR3 DNA follows: TGTGCCAGCAGCCAAGTAGCGGGGAGTTTGGACGAGCAGTACTTC.

In this sample, this clone turned up once. The chain carries TRBV27 and TRBJ2-7; 10 nucleotides align to TRBD1. The CDR3 extends over 14 amino acids. Germline trimming cut 5 bases from V and 3 bases from J; bases unmatched to any gene: 4. CDR1 and CDR2 (germline): MNHEY, SMNVEV (reference sequence). The CDR3 spells CASSPGTGDYEQYF. The CDR3 coding sequence is TGTGCCAGCAGTCCGGGGACAGGGGACTACGAGCAGTACTTC.

The chain is built from TRBV19 and TRBJ1-4; D gene uncertain. The V end lost 2 bases, the J end lost 8 bases, and 6 bases lay between the germline ends. The CDR3 runs to 12 residues. CDR1 and CDR2 from the germline V gene are LNHDA and SQIVND (reference sequence). The CDR3 DNA reads as TGTGCCAGTAGTATATCGGTGGAAAAACTGTTTTTT. Amino acids: CASSISVEKLFF.

The V call is TRBV3-1 (or the pseudogene TRBV3-2), the J call TRBJ1-2; D is possibly TRBD1 (6 bases). The CDR3 has 15 residues. V lost 3 bases and J 7 bases, leaving 18 bases between the germline ends. The germline gives CDR1 LGHDT, CDR2 YNNKEL (reference sequence). Here the CDR3 reads CASSHGRGAVGGYTF. The CDR3 DNA follows: TGTGCCAGCAGCCACGGGAGGGGGGCGGTCGGTGGCTACACCTTC.

The CDR3 loop reads CASKLANKETQYF. CDR3 DNA sequence: TGCGCCAGCAAGTTGGCAAACAAAGAGACCCAGTACTTC. The V gene is TRBV5-1, the J gene TRBJ2-5; D uncertain. V lost 6 bases and J lost 3, with 12 bases in between. Germline V lookup: CDR1 SGHRS, CDR2 YFSETQ. This CDR3 is 13 amino acids long.